Many counts were recorded for the clone carrying this T cell receptor beta chain. The target antigen is unknown. TCRdb ran MiXCR on the reads and lists one entry per CDR3 protein. The sample consists of 200,000 to 300,000 distinct CDR3 sequences, 9.1% of them appearing once. This CDR3 has 15 amino acids. Per the germline V gene, CDR1 is SGHTA and CDR2 is FQGNSA. V was trimmed by 5 bases and J by 7 bases, leaving 17 bases between them. The record originates from a study of T cell repertoires in cytomegalovirus infection. Study in general: Public TCR beta signature analysis indicated the presence of both CMV infection and matching HLA type. Study-level points and caveats: It was HLA-C-restricted CMV-specific TCR beta clonotypes that dominated the response ex vivo.

This chain connects TRBV7-2 to TRBJ1-4, with a weak D call TRBD1 (5 bases). This TCR was recovered from a human donor in good health (CMV status not recorded). Some clones in this sample may be carry-over from other donors' samples. Specimen: PBMCs. Written as DNA, the CDR3 is TGTGCCAGCAGCGGAGGCTCAGGGCGGGGTGAAAAACTGTTTTTT. Residues: CASSGGSGRGEKLFF.